Sequencing of this TCR beta chain was carried out in a study of T cells in Graves' hyperthyroidism and ophthalmopathy. Overall study: Blood was drawn when the patient was first diagnosed and still untreated.

The CDR3 runs to 15 residues. Per germline, CDR1 SGHRS and CDR2 YFSETQ. V lost 0 bases and J 2 bases, leaving 10 bases between the germline ends. There were TCR beta CDR3 regions amplified from RNA transcripts. HTBI primers were employed in a first-round RT-PCR of the TCR CDR3. Via MiXCR, TCRdb re-called the multiplex PCR reads, giving one row per CDR3 protein. The sample carries hundreds of thousands of distinct CDR3 sequences, 14% recorded once. This clonotype was seen many times. The antigen is unknown. The hyperthyroidism was newly diagnosed and had lasted under 2 months; the patients were aged 18 to 65. Patients were excluded for uncontrolled infection, other autoimmune disease, pregnancy or lactation. Study-wide results and caveats: Most expanded thyroid clonotypes above 0.001 also appeared in blood.

Specimen: blood. The clonotype was recovered from a woman aged 18-29 years with Graves' hyperthyroidism. This sequence joins TRBV5-1 and TRBJ2-3, with no clear D. DNA of the CDR3: TGCGCCAGCAGCTTGGCCGACGGTCCCACAGATACGCAGTATTTT. Translated, it gives CASSLADGPTDTQYF.